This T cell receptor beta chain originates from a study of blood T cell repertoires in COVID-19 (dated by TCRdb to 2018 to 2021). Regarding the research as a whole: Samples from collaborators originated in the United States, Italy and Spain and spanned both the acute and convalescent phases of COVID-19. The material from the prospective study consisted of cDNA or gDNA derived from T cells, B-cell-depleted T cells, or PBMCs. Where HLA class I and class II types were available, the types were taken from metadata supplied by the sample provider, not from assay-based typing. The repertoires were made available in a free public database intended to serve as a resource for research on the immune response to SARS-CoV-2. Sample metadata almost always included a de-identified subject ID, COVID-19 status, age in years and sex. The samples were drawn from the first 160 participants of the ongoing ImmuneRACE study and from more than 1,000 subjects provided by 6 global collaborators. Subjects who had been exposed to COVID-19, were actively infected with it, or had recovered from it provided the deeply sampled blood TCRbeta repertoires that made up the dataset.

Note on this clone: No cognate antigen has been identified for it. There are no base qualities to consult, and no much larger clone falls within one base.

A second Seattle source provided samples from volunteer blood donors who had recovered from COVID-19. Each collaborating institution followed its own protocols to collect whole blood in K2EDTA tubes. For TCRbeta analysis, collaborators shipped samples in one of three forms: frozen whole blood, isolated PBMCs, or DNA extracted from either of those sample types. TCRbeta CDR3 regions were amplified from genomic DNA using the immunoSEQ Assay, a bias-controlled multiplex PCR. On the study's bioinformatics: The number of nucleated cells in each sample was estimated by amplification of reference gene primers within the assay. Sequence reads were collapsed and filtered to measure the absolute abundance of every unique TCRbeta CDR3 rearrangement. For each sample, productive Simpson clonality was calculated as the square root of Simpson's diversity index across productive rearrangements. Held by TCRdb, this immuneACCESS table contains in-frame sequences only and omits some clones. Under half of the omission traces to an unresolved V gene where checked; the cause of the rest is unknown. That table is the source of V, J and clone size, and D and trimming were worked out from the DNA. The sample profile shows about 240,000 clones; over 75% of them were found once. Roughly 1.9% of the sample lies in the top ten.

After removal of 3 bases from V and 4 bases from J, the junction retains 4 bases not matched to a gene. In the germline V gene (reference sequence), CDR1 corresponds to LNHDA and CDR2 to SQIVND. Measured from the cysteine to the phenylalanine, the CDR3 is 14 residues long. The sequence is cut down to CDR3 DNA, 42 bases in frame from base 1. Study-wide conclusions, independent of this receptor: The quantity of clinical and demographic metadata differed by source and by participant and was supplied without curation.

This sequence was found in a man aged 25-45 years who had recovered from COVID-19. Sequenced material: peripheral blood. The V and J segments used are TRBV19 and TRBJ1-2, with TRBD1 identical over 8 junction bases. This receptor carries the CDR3 CASSILDRVYGYTF. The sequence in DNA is TGTGCCAGTAGTATCCTGGACAGGGTCTATGGCTACACCTTC.